This entry lists 18 T cell receptor beta chains sequenced from one sample in a study of T cell responses to AZD1222 COVID-19 vaccine. Measured with immunoSEQ multiplex PCR; TCRdb has only the in-frame clones, and not every one. There are around 81,000 clones in the sample; around 93% occur only once, and roughly 8% lies in the top ten. Material: peripheral blood, obtained 28 days after the second AZD1222 dose. These TCRs come from an adult who received the AZD1222 COVID-19 vaccine.

This rearrangement joins TRBV24-1 to TRBJ2-2; D is unresolved. In germline, CDR1 is KGHDR, CDR2 SFDVKD. V lost 2 bases to trimming and J lost 4 bases, with 7 bases between them. This CDR3 contains 14 residues. The CDR3 DNA is TGTGCCACCAGTGATTATCCGGGCACCGGGGAGCTGTTTTTT. Protein: CATSDYPGTGELFF.

The chain carries TRBV27 and TRBJ2-7; unclear D gene. V was cut by 3 bases and J by 0 bases, with 15 bases left in between. From germline, CDR1 is MNHEY and CDR2 SMNVEV (reference sequence). There are 16 residues in the CDR3. CDR3 amino acids: CASSLQLQTHSYEQYF. CDR3 DNA: TGTGCCAGCAGTTTGCAACTCCAGACTCACTCCTACGAGCAGTACTTC.

The J gene is TRBJ2-7, the V gene TRBV29-1; 7 positions agree with TRBD2. Trimming cost V 4 bases and J 2 bases; bases outside gene matches: 5. Germline CDR1 SQVTM, CDR2 ANQGSEA. CDR3 size: 13 residues. Here the CDR3 reads CSVVAGVTYEQYF. The CDR3 DNA follows: TGCAGCGTTGTTGCGGGAGTAACCTACGAGCAGTACTTC.

The chain is built from TRBV18 and TRBJ1-5; unclear D gene. Germline lookup yields CDR1 KGHSH and CDR2 LQKENI. This CDR3 spans 13 amino acids. With 4 bases removed from V and 1 base from J, the gap between germline ends came to 5 bases. The CDR3: CASSQGSNQPQHF. The CDR3 DNA reads as TGTGCCAGCTCACAGGGAAGCAATCAGCCCCAGCATTTT.

The J gene is TRBJ2-1, the V gene TRBV24-1; D not resolved. The V end was cut by 1 base, the J end by 9 bases, with 3 bases between. Germline V CDR1 and CDR2: KGHDR, SFDVKD. The CDR3 is 11 residues long. CDR3 loop: CATSDFGEQFF. The CDR3 coding sequence is TGTGCCACCAGTGATTTCGGTGAGCAGTTCTTC.

The chain links TRBV24-1 to TRBJ2-6, with D unresolved. Per the germline V gene, CDR1 is KGHDR and CDR2 is SFDVKD. The CDR3 runs 13 residues. Trimming removed 5 bases at V and 4 bases at J, with 5 bases between. The CDR3 nucleotides are TGTGCCACCAGTGTAACCGGGGCCAACGTCCTGACTTTC. This gives the protein CATSVTGANVLTF.

The J gene is TRBJ2-2, the V gene TRBV10-3, with D perhaps matching TRBD1 or TRBD2 (6 bases each). Trimming pared 0 bases from V and 6 bases from J, leaving 8 bases between. Germline V gene sequence: CDR1 ENHRY, CDR2 SYGVKD. CDR3 size: 14 residues. The CDR3 DNA is TGTGCCATCAGTGAGTCGAGGGGGGCCGGGGAGCTGTTTTTT. Translating gives CAISESRGAGELFF.

The V and J genes are TRBV30 and TRBJ2-1; 7 nucleotides line up with TRBD2. The CDR3 runs 13 residues. Germline loops: CDR1 GTSNPN, CDR2 SVGIG (reference sequence). V lost 1 base and J lost 4; bases outside the gene matches: 1. The DNA of the CDR3 is TGTGCCTGGAGTGACGGGAGGTACAATGAGCAGTTCTTC. Translating gives CAWSDGRYNEQFF.

V gene TRBV27 combines with J gene TRBJ1-6; weak D call: TRBD1 (5 bases). Between the trimmed V and J ends, which lost 5 bases and 2 bases, there was a span of 16 bases. The CDR3 spans 17 residues. Germline CDR1 and CDR2: MNHEY and SMNVEV (reference sequence). The chain's CDR3 is CASSLMTVGTYNSPLHF. The CDR3, as DNA: TGTGCCAGCAGTCTAATGACAGTCGGGACCTATAATTCACCCCTCCACTTT.

The CDR3 spells CASRTGVEETQYF. The CDR3 nucleotides read TGTGCCAGCAGAACAGGGGTCGAAGAGACCCAGTACTTC. The chain employs TRBV12-3 or TRBV12-4 and TRBJ2-5; 7 positions agree with TRBD1. This CDR3 spans 13 amino acids. V was pared by 6 bases and J by 3 bases, with 4 bases of the junction left unmatched.

The CDR3, as DNA: TGTGCCAGCAGCCTACGGGGACAGGGGGAGGGAAAACTGTTTTTT. This sequence encodes CASSLRGQGEGKLFF. The V call is TRBV7-2, the J call TRBJ1-4; 11 nucleotides line up with TRBD1. CDR1 and CDR2 (germline): SGHTA, FQGNSA. This CDR3 spans 15 amino acids. Trimming took 5 bases from V and 10 from J; bases not matched to a gene: 9. The full variable domain, completed using reference TRBV7-2 and TRBJ1-4, is GAGVSQSPSNKVTEKGKDVELRCDPISGHTALYWYRQSLGQGLEFLIYFQGNSAPDKSGLPSDRFSAERTGGSVSTLTIQRTQQEDSAVYLCASSLRGQGEGKLFFGSGTQLSVL.

CDR3: CASSLGGTAYEQYF. DNA for the CDR3: TGTGCCAGCAGCTTAGGGGGGACAGCCTACGAGCAGTACTTC. The rearrangement links TRBV11-2 to TRBJ2-7, with TRBD1 matching 7 bases. V lost 1 base and J lost 2; bases outside the gene matches: 2. The germline V gene has CDR1 SGHAT and CDR2 FQNNGV. The CDR3 totals 14 residues.

Written as DNA, the CDR3 is TGTGCCAGCAGTGAATCCCGGCTCACTGAAGCTTTCTTT. Translated: CASSESRLTEAFF. The rearrangement joins TRBV25-1 to TRBJ1-1; D is unresolved. The V end was cut by 1 base, the J end by 4 bases, with 7 bases between. The V gene's germline CDR1 is MGHDK and CDR2 SYGVNS. The CDR3 has 13 amino acids.

This clone appeared once. The chain recombines TRBV28 with TRBJ2-7; no clear D gene. Trimming cost V 7 bases and J 3 bases, with 7 bases left between them. Germline V lookup: CDR1 MDHEN, CDR2 SYDVKM. The CDR3 covers 11 residues. CDR3 nucleotides: TGTGCCAGCACGGCCTTCTACGAGCAGTACTTC. Protein: CASTAFYEQYF.

This sequence joins TRBV5-1 and TRBJ2-7, with a weak D call TRBD2 (5 bases). This CDR3 is built from 20 residues. V lost 5 bases and J 5 bases, leaving 35 bases between the germline ends. The germline gives CDR1 SGHRS, CDR2 YFSETQ. In nucleotides, the CDR3 is TGCGCCAGCAGAGGCGGGTCCCTGGACCACGTAGTCGGATTTTCTAACGAGCAGTACTTC. Its protein is CASRGGSLDHVVGFSNEQYF. The full variable domain, with the rest looked up from reference TRBV5-1 and TRBJ2-7, is KAGVTQTPRYLIKTRGQQVTLSCSPISGHRSVSWYQQTPGQGLQFLFEYFSETQRNKGNFPGRFSGRQFSNSRSEMNVSTLELGDSALYLCASRGGSLDHVVGFSNEQYFGPGTRLTVT.

V and J are TRBV29-1 and TRBJ2-5, with 8 bases fitting TRBD1. The germline gives CDR1 SQVTM, CDR2 ANQGSEA. The CDR3 sequence is 14 residues long. The ends lost 6 bases at V and 2 bases at J; junction bases unmatched: 8. CDR3 in amino acids: CSVPGQASQETQYF. The CDR3, as DNA: TGCAGCGTCCCGGGACAGGCTTCTCAAGAGACCCAGTACTTC.

V usage is TRBV27 and J usage is TRBJ2-1, with D hard to call. The V end was cut by 5 bases, the J end by 8 bases, with 13 bases between. Germline CDR1 and CDR2: MNHEY and SMNVEV (reference sequence). CDR3 length equals 13 residues. The CDR3 reads CASSPSPRYEQFF. The CDR3 DNA reads TGTGCCAGCAGTCCCAGCCCCCGTTATGAGCAGTTCTTC.

This chain connects TRBV7-9 to TRBJ2-3; 7 bases are shared with TRBD2. The V gene's germline CDR1 is SEHNR and CDR2 FQNEAQ (reference sequence). The CDR3 has 14 amino acids. With 8 bases clipped from V and 4 bases from J, the junction kept 9 bases outside the gene matches. The CDR3 sequence: CASGGERDADTQYF. CDR3 nucleotide sequence: TGTGCCAGCGGGGGAGAGCGGGATGCAGATACGCAGTATTTT.